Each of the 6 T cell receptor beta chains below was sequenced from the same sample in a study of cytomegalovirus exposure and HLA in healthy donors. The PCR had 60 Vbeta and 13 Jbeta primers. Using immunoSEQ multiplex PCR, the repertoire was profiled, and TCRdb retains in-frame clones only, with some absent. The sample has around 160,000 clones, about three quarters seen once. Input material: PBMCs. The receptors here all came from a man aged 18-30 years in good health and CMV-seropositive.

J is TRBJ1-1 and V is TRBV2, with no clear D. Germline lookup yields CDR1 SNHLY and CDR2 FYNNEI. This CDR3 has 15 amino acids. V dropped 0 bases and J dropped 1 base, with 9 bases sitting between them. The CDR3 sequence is CASSEAGAANTEAFF. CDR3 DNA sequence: TGTGCCAGCAGTGAAGCGGGAGCGGCGAACACTGAAGCTTTCTTT.

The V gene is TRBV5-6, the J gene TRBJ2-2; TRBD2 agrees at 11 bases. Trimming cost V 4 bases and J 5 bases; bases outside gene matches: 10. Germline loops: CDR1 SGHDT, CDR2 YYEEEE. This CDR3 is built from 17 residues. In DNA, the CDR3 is TGTGCCAGCAGCCCCTGGCTAGCGGGAGGAATTACCGGGGAGCTGTTTTTT. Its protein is CASSPWLAGGITGELFF.

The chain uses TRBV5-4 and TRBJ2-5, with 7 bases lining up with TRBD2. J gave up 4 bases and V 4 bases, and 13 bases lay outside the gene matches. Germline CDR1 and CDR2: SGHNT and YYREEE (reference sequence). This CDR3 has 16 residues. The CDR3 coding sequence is TGTGCCAGCAGCGTTAAGCAGGGAGGGACCGGAGAGACCCAGTACTTC. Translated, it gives CASSVKQGGTGETQYF.

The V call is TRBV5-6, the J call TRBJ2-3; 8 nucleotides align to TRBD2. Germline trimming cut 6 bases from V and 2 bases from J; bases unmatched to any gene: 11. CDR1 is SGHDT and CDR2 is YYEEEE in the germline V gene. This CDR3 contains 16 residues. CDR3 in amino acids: CASTPGVAGFTDTQYF. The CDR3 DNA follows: TGTGCCAGCACCCCTGGAGTAGCGGGGTTCACAGATACGCAGTATTTT.

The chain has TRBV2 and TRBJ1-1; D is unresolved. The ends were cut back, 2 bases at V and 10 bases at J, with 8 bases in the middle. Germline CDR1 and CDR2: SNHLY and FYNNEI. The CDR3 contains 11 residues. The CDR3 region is CASSELEGAFF. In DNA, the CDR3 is TGTGCCAGCAGTGAATTGGAGGGAGCTTTCTTT.

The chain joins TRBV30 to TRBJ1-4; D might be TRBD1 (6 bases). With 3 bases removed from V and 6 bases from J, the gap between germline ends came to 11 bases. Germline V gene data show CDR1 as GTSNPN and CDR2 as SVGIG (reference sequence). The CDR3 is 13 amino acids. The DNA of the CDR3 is TGTGCCTGGAGCGGGACACGGGATGAAAAACTGTTTTTT. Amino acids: CAWSGTRDEKLFF.